This T cell receptor beta chain was sequenced in a study of T cell repertoires in cytomegalovirus infection. Whole-study context: A matching HLA type, together with CMV infection, was signaled by public TCR beta signatures.

Broader study findings: Dominating the ex vivo response were HLA-C-restricted CMV-specific TCR beta clonotypes. There were carriers of CMV plus the relevant HLA, and cumulative public TCR beta family frequency identified them.

MiXCR, run by TCRdb on the reads, gives a single entry per CDR3 protein. The sample has fewer than 200,000 distinct CDR3 sequences; about a tenth are singletons. Points on this clonotype: No antigen is known for it.

Per germline, CDR1 MDHEN and CDR2 SYDVKM. The CDR3 is 12 amino acids. V shed 10 bases and J shed 4 bases, with 11 bases lying between them. The chain uses TRBV28 and TRBJ1-5; D remains unclear. The origin of this receptor is a human donor in good health (CMV status not recorded). Some clones in this sample may be carry-over from other donors' samples. The sequencing sample was made of PBMCs. CDR3 sequence: CATRGPNQPQHF. CDR3 DNA sequence: TGTGCCACCCGGGGTCCTAATCAGCCCCAGCATTTT.